This T cell receptor beta chain was sequenced during a study of cytomegalovirus exposure and HLA in healthy donors. CDR1 and CDR2 (germline): MNHEY, SMNVEV (reference sequence). V lost 6 bases, J lost 4 bases, and 21 bases lay in between. The CDR3 contains 16 residues. Use of 60 Vbeta and 13 Jbeta primers characterized the PCR. The table came from immunoSEQ multiplex PCR; TCRdb's copy has only in-frame clones and leaves some out. This table has about 140,000 clones, roughly 78% appearing once. This clone showed up just a few times. Its cognate antigen is unknown. Study-wide findings and caveats: About 87% or about 30% of the time was how often most TCR beta V segments were productive, according to an earlier analysis. In a later analysis, at a false discovery rate of 0.05, roughly 17,000 TCR beta sequences matched HLA alleles. Reports indicated that the classifier achieved high specificity and sensitivity in diagnosing cytomegalovirus status. Researchers had no immune exposure information except CMV serostatus available.

Sequences were obtained from PBMCs. The source is a female donor in good health and CMV-seronegative. The rearrangement uses TRBV27 and TRBJ1-1; possible D gene TRBD1, 5 bases. CDR3 region: CASSSRVISLGTEAFF. CDR3 nucleotides: TGTGCCAGCAGCAGCAGGGTCATTTCTTTGGGCACTGAAGCTTTCTTT.